Each of the 8 T cell receptor beta chains below was sequenced from the same sample in a study of cytotoxic CD8 clonotypes in ibrutinib-treated CLL. Method: immunoSEQ multiplex PCR; TCRdb's copy keeps in-frame clones and lacks some. Among roughly 29,000 clones, around 60% were seen once, and the ten largest hold over 4.5%. This specimen consisted of PBMCs, obtained before ibrutinib treatment. These receptors all come from a human donor with chronic lymphocytic leukemia.

The chain is built from TRBV7-2 and TRBJ2-3; D not certain. V dropped 2 bases and J dropped 11 bases, with 11 bases sitting between them. This CDR3 is 12 amino acids long. The germline CDR1 and CDR2 sequences are SGHTA and FQGNSA. Here the CDR3 reads CASSLRAFGQYF. The CDR3 DNA reads as TGTGCCAGCAGCTTACGGGCCTTCGGGCAGTATTTT.

The table lists this clone with a few counts. This chain links TRBV4-1 with TRBJ2-3; tentatively, D is TRBD1 (5 bases). V was shortened by 0 bases and J by 0 bases, with 13 bases between the two germline ends. CDR1 and CDR2 from the germline V gene are MGHRA and YSYEKL. CDR3 length equals 17 residues. The CDR3 reads CASSQESGAGSTDTQYF. The CDR3 DNA reads as TGCGCCAGCAGCCAAGAAAGTGGAGCAGGGAGCACAGATACGCAGTATTTT.

The chain employs TRBV2 and TRBJ2-3, with 9 bases identical to TRBD2. The CDR3 extends over 16 amino acids. V lost 3 bases, J lost 5 bases, and 9 bases stayed unmatched. CDR1 and CDR2 (germline): SNHLY, FYNNEI. The CDR3 sequence is CASSDPSGGRKDTQYF. CDR3 bases: TGTGCCAGCAGTGACCCCAGCGGGGGGCGGAAAGATACGCAGTATTTT.

CDR3 in DNA: TGTGCCAGCGAATCAGGGTACTCCTACAATGAGCAGTTCTTC. Its translation is CASESGYSYNEQFF. J is TRBJ2-1 and V is TRBV6-6; tentative D call: TRBD1 (5 bases). Germline lookup yields CDR1 MNHNY and CDR2 SVGAGI (reference sequence). V shed 8 bases and J shed 0 bases, with 11 bases lying between them. This CDR3 is built from 14 residues.

The gene calls are TRBV18 and TRBJ2-1, with a possible D match to TRBD2 (6 bases). Germline CDR1 is KGHSH and CDR2 is LQKENI. The CDR3 runs to 16 residues. The ends were cut back, 4 bases at V and 3 bases at J, with 16 bases in the middle. Here the CDR3 reads CASSLSDYLDYNEQFF. The CDR3 bases are TGTGCCAGCTCACTGTCGGACTACTTGGACTACAATGAGCAGTTCTTC.

The J gene is TRBJ2-7, the V gene TRBV7-3; TRBD2 matches at 11 bases. This CDR3 has 15 amino acids. Germline values: CDR1 SGHTA, CDR2 FQGTGA. With V trimmed by 3 bases and J by 5 bases, 6 bases remained unmatched. The CDR3, as DNA: TGTGCCAGCAGCTTGACTAGCGGGAACGTCCACGAGCAGTACTTC. Translated: CASSLTSGNVHEQYF.

The rearrangement links TRBV5-1 to TRBJ1-2, with D hard to call. CDR1 and CDR2 (germline): SGHRS, YFSETQ. Trimming stripped 1 base from V and 4 bases from J, with 8 bases between. This CDR3 spans 13 amino acids. CDR3 loop: CASSLSQSYGYTF. DNA of the CDR3: TGCGCCAGCAGCTTGAGCCAGTCCTATGGCTACACCTTC.

This chain uses TRBV6-1 with TRBJ2-5; TRBD1 might be the D (6 bases). Germline loops: CDR1 MNHNS, CDR2 SASEGT. The CDR3 is made up of 17 amino acids. V was trimmed by 0 bases and J by 1 base, leaving 15 bases between them. The chain's CDR3 is CASSEALAGVIQETQYF. The CDR3 DNA reads TGTGCCAGCAGTGAAGCGCTGGCAGGGGTCATCCAAGAGACCCAGTACTTC.